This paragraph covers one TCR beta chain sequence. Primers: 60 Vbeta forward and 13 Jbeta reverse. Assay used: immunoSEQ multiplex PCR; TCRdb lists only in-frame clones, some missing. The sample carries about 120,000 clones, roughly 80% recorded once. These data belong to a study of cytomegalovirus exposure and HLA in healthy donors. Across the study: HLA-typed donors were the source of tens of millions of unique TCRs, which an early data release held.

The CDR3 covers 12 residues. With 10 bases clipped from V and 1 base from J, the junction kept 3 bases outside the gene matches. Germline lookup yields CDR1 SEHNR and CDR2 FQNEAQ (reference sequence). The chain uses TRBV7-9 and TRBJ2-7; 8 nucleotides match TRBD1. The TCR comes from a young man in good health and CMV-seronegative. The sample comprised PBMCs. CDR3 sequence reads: CATDRGSYEQYF. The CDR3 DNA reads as TGTGCCACTGACAGGGGTTCCTACGAGCAGTACTTC.